In its sample, the clone carrying this T cell receptor beta chain was seen a few times. One end of the junction varies from germline; a read error may be responsible. The entry originates in a study of blood T cells in healthy people across ages. The use of a sample-barcoded 5' primer and a J-beta primer mix characterized a second PCR of about 6 to 12 cycles. Each sample provided no less than 2.5 million CDR3-containing paired-end reads. TCRdb ran MiXCR on the 5' RACE reads and lists one entry per CDR3 protein. The sample yields about 1.6 million distinct CDR3 sequences, about 31% seen once. Those donating, healthy Caucasian individuals from Russia, were aged roughly 6 to 90. Total RNA was isolated from each sample in quantities of at least 6 micrograms. The source of this sequence is a woman in her twenties or thirties in good health. The sequencing input was blood.

CDR3 region: CASSLAQVLFSSGANVRTF. Here the CDR3 DNA reads TGTGCCAGCAGCTTAGCCCAGGTTCTTTTCAGCTCTGGGGCCAACGTCCGGACTTTC. This chain links TRBV7-8 with TRBJ2-6; TRBD1 might be the D (5 bases). This CDR3 has 19 residues. From germline, CDR1 is SGHVS and CDR2 FQNEAQ.